This T cell receptor (beta chain) was identified in a study of blood T cell repertoires in COVID-19. Background on the study: Material from acute and convalescent COVID-19 was sourced from the United States, Italy and Spain. From T cells, B-cell-depleted T cells, or PBMCs came the material, which was cDNA or gDNA.

This CDR3 spans 15 amino acids. From germline, CDR1 is MNHEY and CDR2 SVGAGI. Trimming at V came to 2 bases and at J to 0 bases, leaving 2 bases not matched to a gene. Clones were read by immunoSEQ multiplex PCR, and TCRdb kept only the in-frame ones, dropping some. The table has roughly 190,000 clones, about 88% seen once. Material for sequencing was peripheral blood. The origin of this receptor is a woman of 80 years or more in a cohort sampled during active or convalescent COVID-19. The gene calls are TRBV6-5 and TRBJ1-1, with 8 nucleotides matching TRBD1. In nucleotides, the CDR3 is TGTGCCAGCAGTTACCAGACAGGGGTGAACACTGAAGCTTTCTTT. Translation gives CASSYQTGVNTEAFF.